Listed below are T cell receptor beta chains from one sample, sequenced in a study of T cell responses to AZD1222 COVID-19 vaccine. The assay was immunoSEQ multiplex PCR, and TCRdb's table has in-frame clones only and misses some. The table includes some 130,000 clones, about 90% detected once. Sequenced here: peripheral blood, sampled on day 0 of AZD1222 vaccination. The receptors stem from an adult in good health. Both conserved end residues are part of each CDR3. The D gene is left open where the match is weak. A clone size is listed for some rows: how often the clone was seen (once, few, many), or a class if it is expanded.

CDR3 length	clone size	V gene	J gene	D gene	CDR3 DNA	CDR3 protein
15	-	TRBV28	TRBJ2-7	TRBD2	TGTGCCAGCAATGAGGGTGGGACTAGCGGGAGCTTAGGGTACTTC	CASNEGGTSGSLGYF
14	-	TRBV9	TRBJ1-2	-	TGTGCCAGCAGCGTGGAACACCAGACTCATGGCTACACCTTC	CASSVEHQTHGYTF
13	once	TRBV7-8	TRBJ1-2	TRBD1	TGTGCCAGCAGCTTAAGACAGGGCTATGGCTACACCTTC	CASSLRQGYGYTF
14	-	TRBV9	TRBJ1-1	-	TGTGCCAGCAGCTCCCGGTCCGGGAACACTGAAGCTTTCTTT	CASSSRSGNTEAFF
15	-	TRBV7-3	TRBJ2-1	-	TGTGCCAGCAGCTTAGGACCAAGCTCCTACAATGAGCAGTTCTTC	CASSLGPSSYNEQFF
14	-	TRBV2	TRBJ1-1	-	TGTGCCAGCAGTACAGACGGCGGGAACACTGAAGCTTTCTTT	CASSTDGGNTEAFF
14	-	TRBV25-1	TRBJ2-2	-	TGTGCCAGCAGAGGTCAGGCGAACACCGGGGAGCTGTTTTTT	CASRGQANTGELFF
17	few	TRBV15	TRBJ2-6	TRBD1	TGTGCCACCAGCGTAACCGGGACAGGGTTCGGGGCCAACGTCCTGACTTTC	CATSVTGTGFGANVLTF
15	-	TRBV6-6	TRBJ1-1	-	TGTGCCAGCAGTTACGCGGGACCCTCGAACACTGAAGCTTTCTTT	CASSYAGPSNTEAFF
12	-	TRBV29-1	TRBJ1-2	TRBD1	TGCAGCAGCCGTACAGGGGACTATGGCTACACCTTC	CSSRTGDYGYTF
15	-	TRBV7-2	TRBJ2-3	-	TGTGCCAGCAGCTTAGACCGGGGGAACACAGATACGCAGTATTTT	CASSLDRGNTDTQYF
16	-	TRBV4-3	TRBJ2-1	TRBD1	TGCGCCAGCAGCCAGGGACCGGGACAGGGACACAATGAGCAGTTCTTC	CASSQGPGQGHNEQFF
18	-	TRBV15	TRBJ1-1	-	TGTGCCACCAGCAGAGATAAGGTTCGGGCGATTCAGAACACTGAAGCTTTCTTT	CATSRDKVRAIQNTEAFF
15	once	TRBV5-1	TRBJ1-1	TRBD1	TGCGCCAGCAGCTTGGTGGACAGGGGGCTTACTGAAGCTTTCTTT	CASSLVDRGLTEAFF
14	-	TRBV7-2	TRBJ2-7	TRBD1	TGTGCCAGCAGCTTGGACAGGGAGTTCTACGAGCAGTACTTC	CASSLDREFYEQYF
15	-	TRBV11-2	TRBJ1-2	-	TGTGCCAGCAGCTCAAACAGGAGCCCTAACTATGGCTACACCTTC	CASSSNRSPNYGYTF
14	-	TRBV5-6	TRBJ1-6	-	TGTGCCAGCAGCGGCAATATGGGGAATTCACCCCTCCACTTT	CASSGNMGNSPLHF
15	-	TRBV10-3	TRBJ2-3	TRBD1	TGTGCCATCAGTGTAGGGACAGGGGTCACAGATACGCAGTATTTT	CAISVGTGVTDTQYF
18	-	TRBV4-3	TRBJ1-4	TRBD1	TGCGCCAGCAGCCACTACGGACAGGGGCCTGCAACTAATGAAAAACTGTTTTTT	CASSHYGQGPATNEKLFF
15	-	TRBV28	TRBJ1-1	-	TGTGCCAGCAGTTTACGATATACAGGTCAAACTGAAGCTTTCTTT	CASSLRYTGQTEAFF
15	once	TRBV19	TRBJ2-1	TRBD2	TGTGCCAGTAGTATAAGCGGGGGACCATACAATGAGCAGTTCTTC	CASSISGGPYNEQFF
14	-	TRBV5-6	TRBJ2-1	-	TGTGCCAGCAGAGGCGGGACACACTACAATGAGCAGTTCTTC	CASRGGTHYNEQFF
15	-	TRBV19	TRBJ1-1	-	TGTGCCAGTAGTACCGGGACAAGAATGAACACTGAAGCTTTCTTT	CASSTGTRMNTEAFF
15	-	TRBV5-4	TRBJ1-2	-	TGTGCCAGCAGCCCAGATGGCGGCGGCCTCTATGGCTACACCTTC	CASSPDGGGLYGYTF
14	-	TRBV29-1	TRBJ2-5	-	TGCAGCGTCGATAGGGTCGGGGGTTTGGGGACCCAGTACTTC	CSVDRVGGLGTQYF
15	once	TRBV5-1	TRBJ1-2	-	TGCGCCAGCAGTCCTGGGGCTCTTCCTAACTATGGCTACACCTTC	CASSPGALPNYGYTF
14	-	TRBV9	TRBJ1-2	-	TGTGCCAGCAGCCCCACAGGGCAGATTTATGGCTACACCTTC	CASSPTGQIYGYTF
12	-	TRBV6-5	TRBJ2-2	-	TGTGCCAGCAGTTACAGGGGGGGGGAGCTGTTTTTT	CASSYRGGELFF
14	-	TRBV7-9	TRBJ1-3	-	TGTGCCAGCAGCTTAGGGGGCTCTGGAAACACCATATATTTT	CASSLGGSGNTIYF
15	-	TRBV5-6	TRBJ1-4	-	TGTGCCAGCAGCTTGGAGGGGGGCAGGAATGAAAAACTGTTTTTT	CASSLEGGRNEKLFF
14	-	TRBV19	TRBJ1-6	TRBD1	TGTGCCAGTAGTCGTGGGACAGACAATTCACCCCTCCACTTT	CASSRGTDNSPLHF
13	-	TRBV7-2	TRBJ1-1	-	TGTGCCAGCAGACAGGACGGGGACACTGAAGCTTTCTTT	CASRQDGDTEAFF
15	-	TRBV7-9	TRBJ1-4	-	TGTGCCAGCAGAGGAGGGGACACCGTTGGCGAAAAACTGTTTTTT	CASRGGDTVGEKLFF
17	-	TRBV4-2	TRBJ2-4	-	TGTGCCAGCAGCCAATACGTAGGGGGAACAGCCAAAAACATTCAGTACTTC	CASSQYVGGTAKNIQYF
15	-	TRBV4-3	TRBJ1-2	TRBD1	TGCGCCAGCAGCCAGGGACAGGGCAAGAACTATGGCTACACCTTC	CASSQGQGKNYGYTF
14	-	TRBV15	TRBJ1-5	TRBD1	TGTGCCACCAGCACCGGACAGGGGGCTCAGCCCCAGCATTTT	CATSTGQGAQPQHF
14	-	TRBV7-8	TRBJ1-2	-	TGTGCCAGCAGCTTAGGAGGGGGAGACTATGGCTACACCTTC	CASSLGGGDYGYTF
14	-	TRBV5-1	TRBJ2-2	TRBD1	TGCGCCAGCAGCTGGGGGACAGTAGCCGGGGAGCTGTTTTTT	CASSWGTVAGELFF
14	-	TRBV5-5	TRBJ2-5	-	TGTGCCAGCAGCTTGGAGGGAGGTCGGGAGACCCAGTACTTC	CASSLEGGRETQYF
17	-	TRBV28	TRBJ1-2	TRBD1	TGTGCCAGCAGTTTTAGTCGGGGACAGGGAGGAGGCTATGGCTACACCTTC	CASSFSRGQGGGYGYTF
13	-	TRBV20-1	TRBJ2-3	TRBD2	TGCAGTGCTAGTTTCGGGGGGGGAGATACGCAGTATTTT	CSASFGGGDTQYF
17	-	TRBV5-5	TRBJ1-4	TRBD1	TGTGCCAGCAGCCCGGACAGGATCGGAGCAACTAATGAAAAACTGTTTTTT	CASSPDRIGATNEKLFF
17	-	TRBV5-1	TRBJ1-2	-	TGCGCCAGCAGCCCATCTGTAGGACCCAGTTTTTCCGGGGGCTACACCTTC	CASSPSVGPSFSGGYTF
14	-	TRBV29-1	TRBJ2-3	-	TGCAGCGTTGAAGGGAGCGGATCTACAGATACGCAGTATTTT	CSVEGSGSTDTQYF
12	-	TRBV6-2/TRBV6-3	TRBJ1-2	-	TGTGCCAGCAGCGGACAGAACTATGGCTACACCTTC	CASSGQNYGYTF
16	-	TRBV9	TRBJ2-2	TRBD1	TGTGCCAGCAGCCCCCGGACAGGGGAGAACACCGGGGAGCTGTTTTTT	CASSPRTGENTGELFF
15	-	TRBV27	TRBJ2-3	-	TGTGCCAGCATCGCGGAGGGCAGGAACACAGATACGCAGTATTTT	CASIAEGRNTDTQYF
15	-	TRBV19	TRBJ1-5	-	TGTGCCAGTAGTATTATGGGTTGGGGAAATCAGCCCCAGCATTTT	CASSIMGWGNQPQHF
15	-	TRBV4-3	TRBJ1-3	TRBD1	TGCGCCAGCAGCCAGGACAGGGTCTCTGGAAACACCATATATTTT	CASSQDRVSGNTIYF
11	-	TRBV12-3/TRBV12-4	TRBJ2-4	-	TGTGCCAGCAGTTCAGGTCCTATTCAGTACTTC	CASSSGPIQYF
13	-	TRBV4-3	TRBJ2-5	TRBD1	TGCGCCAGCAGTATGACAGGGGAAGAGACCCAGTACTTC	CASSMTGEETQYF
15	-	TRBV5-8	TRBJ1-1	-	TGTGCCAGCAGCCGCACTTTGAAAATGAACACTGAAGCTTTCTTT	CASSRTLKMNTEAFF
13	-	TRBV28	TRBJ1-2	TRBD1	TGTGCCAGCAGGCAAGGGGGCATGCATGGCTACACCTTC	CASRQGGMHGYTF
15	-	TRBV18	TRBJ2-1	-	TGTGCCAGCTCACCAAGCCCACAGTATATCAATGAGCAGTTCTTC	CASSPSPQYINEQFF
15	-	TRBV4-3	TRBJ1-2	TRBD1	TGCGCCAGCAGCCAGTCTGACAGGGACTTCGGGGGCTACACCTTC	CASSQSDRDFGGYTF